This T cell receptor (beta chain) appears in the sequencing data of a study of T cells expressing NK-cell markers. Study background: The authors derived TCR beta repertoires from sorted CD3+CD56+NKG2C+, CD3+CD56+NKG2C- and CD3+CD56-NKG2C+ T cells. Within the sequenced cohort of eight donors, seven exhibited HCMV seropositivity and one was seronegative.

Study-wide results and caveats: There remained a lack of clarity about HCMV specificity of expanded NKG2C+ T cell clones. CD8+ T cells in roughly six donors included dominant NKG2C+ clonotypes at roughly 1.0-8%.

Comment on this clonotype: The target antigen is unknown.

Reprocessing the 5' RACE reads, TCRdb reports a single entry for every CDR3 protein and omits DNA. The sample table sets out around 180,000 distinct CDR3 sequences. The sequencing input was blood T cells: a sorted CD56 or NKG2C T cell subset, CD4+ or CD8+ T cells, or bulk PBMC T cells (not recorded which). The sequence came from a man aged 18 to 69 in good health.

CDR3: CASSLFGTDQQFF. The chain employs TRBV27 and TRBJ2-1. This CDR3 region has 13 residues. Germline-derived CDR1 and CDR2 are MNHEY and SMNVEV (reference sequence).